This TCR beta chain was recovered during a study of blood T cell repertoires in COVID-19 (dated by TCRdb to 2019 to 2021). Regarding the complete study: The collaborator samples originated in the United States, Italy and Spain and spanned the acute and convalescent phases of COVID-19. The sample metadata nearly always contained a de-identified subject ID, COVID-19 status, age in years and sex. HLA class I and class II types, where available, came from metadata supplied by the sample provider rather than from assay-based typing. The prospective study material was composed of cDNA or gDNA derived from T cells, B-cell-depleted T cells, or PBMCs. The samples were drawn from two sources: the first 160 participants of the ongoing ImmuneRACE study, and 1,000 to 1,500 subjects contributed by 6 global collaborators. Subjects who had been exposed to COVID-19, were actively infected with it, or had recovered from it provided the deeply sampled blood TCRbeta repertoires that made up the dataset. A freely available public database, intended as a resource for researchers studying the immune response to SARS-CoV-2, is where the repertoires were released.

The collaborating institutions used their own protocols to collect whole blood in K2EDTA tubes. For TCRbeta analysis, collaborator samples were shipped as frozen whole blood, as isolated PBMCs, or as DNA extracted from either sample type. A distance of 10 bases separates the germline ends of V and J, which lose 3 bases and 7 bases respectively. The cysteine opens and the phenylalanine closes a CDR3 of 14 amino acids. Only the CDR3 portion is preserved as DNA: 42 bases, with reading frame beginning at the first base. The germline V gene (reference sequence) provides CDR1 MNHEY and CDR2 SMNVEV. TCRbeta CDR3 regions were amplified from genomic DNA using the immunoSEQ Assay, a bias-controlled multiplex PCR. As for the authors' bioinformatics: Within the assay, amplification of reference gene primers was used to estimate how many nucleated cells each sample contained. To quantify the absolute abundance of each unique TCRbeta CDR3 rearrangement, sequence reads were collapsed and filtered. Productive Simpson clonality was computed per sample as the square root of Simpson's diversity index over productive rearrangements. TCRdb's version of the immuneACCESS table is confined to in-frame rearrangements and falls short of the full clone set. An unresolved V gene accounts for under half of the shortfall where checked; the remainder is of unknown origin. The DNA gave D and trimming, while V, J and clone size come from that table. The sample table shows about 150,000 clones, and over 75% are seen once. 10% of the sample comes from the top ten.

General findings and caveats noted by the study authors: Clinical and demographic metadata were provided uncurated, with the amount varying by source and participant.

This clone was recorded only once. Its antigen is still unknown. No base quality information exists; no much larger clone differs at one position. This chain joins TRBV27 to TRBJ1-6, with the D gene uncertain. The TCR comes from a man aged 55 to 70 with active or convalescent COVID-19. Input material: peripheral blood. The nucleotide sequence is given as TGTGCCAGCAGTTTGTCAAGGAGCAATTCACCCCTCCACTTT. Its protein is CASSLSRSNSPLHF.